This entry concerns a single T cell receptor (beta chain). The sample belongs to a study of cytomegalovirus exposure and HLA in healthy donors. The donors (healthy individuals) were bone marrow donors. Germline V gene data show CDR1 as SQVTM and CDR2 as ANQGSEA. V lost 7 bases to trimming and J lost 3 bases, with 9 bases between them. The CDR3 covers 12 residues. 13 Jbeta primers and 60 Vbeta primers were used for the PCR. Assay used: immunoSEQ multiplex PCR; TCRdb lists only in-frame clones, some missing. Among more than 95,000 clones, around 81% were seen once, and the ten largest hold 1.2%. The sequencing sample was made of PBMCs. This chain links TRBV29-1 with TRBJ1-4; a weak D match, TRBD1 (5 bases). This clonotype was sampled from a female donor in good health and CMV-seronegative. Written as DNA, the CDR3 is TGCAGCGCAGGGAACCCTAATGAAAAACTGTTTTTT. This translates into CSAGNPNEKLFF. The whole variable domain, filled in from reference TRBV29-1 and TRBJ1-4, reads SAVISQKPSRDICQRGTSLTIQCQVDSQVTMMFWYRQQPGQSLTLIATANQGSEATYESGFVIDKFPISRPNLTFSTLTVSNMSPEDSSIYLCSAGNPNEKLFFGSGTQLSVL.